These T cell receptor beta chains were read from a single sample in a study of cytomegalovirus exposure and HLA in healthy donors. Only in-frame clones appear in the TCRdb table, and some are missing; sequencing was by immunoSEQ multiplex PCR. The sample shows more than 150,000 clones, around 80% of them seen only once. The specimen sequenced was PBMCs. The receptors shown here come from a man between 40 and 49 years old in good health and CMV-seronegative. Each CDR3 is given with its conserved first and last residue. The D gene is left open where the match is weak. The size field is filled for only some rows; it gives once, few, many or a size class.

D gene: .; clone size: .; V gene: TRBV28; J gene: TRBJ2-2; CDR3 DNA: TGTGCCAGCAGTGTTCTCACCGGGGAGCTGTTTTTT; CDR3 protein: CASSVLTGELFF
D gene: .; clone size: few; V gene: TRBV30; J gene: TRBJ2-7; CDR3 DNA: TGTGCCTGGAGGAGGGCGAACGAGCAGTACTTC; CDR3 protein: CAWRRANEQYF
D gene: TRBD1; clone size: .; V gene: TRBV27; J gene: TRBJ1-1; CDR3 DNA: TGTGCCAGCAGTCCGCGGACAGGGTACACTGAAGCTTTCTTT; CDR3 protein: CASSPRTGYTEAFF
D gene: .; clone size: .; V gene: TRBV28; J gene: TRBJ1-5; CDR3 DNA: TGTGCCAGCAGTTTTACACAGGTCAATCAGCCCCAGCATTTT; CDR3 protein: CASSFTQVNQPQHF
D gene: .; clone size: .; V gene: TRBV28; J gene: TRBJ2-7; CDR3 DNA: TGTGCCAGCACCCCCTCGACAGAGTTCTCCTACGAGCAGTACTTC; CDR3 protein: CASTPSTEFSYEQYF
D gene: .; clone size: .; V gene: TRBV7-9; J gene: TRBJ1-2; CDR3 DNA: TGTGCCAGCAGCTCCTTAGACAGAACCTACACCTTC; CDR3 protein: CASSSLDRTYTF
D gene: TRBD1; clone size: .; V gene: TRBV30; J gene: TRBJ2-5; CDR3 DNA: TGTGCCTGGGACCGAGGGACAGGGTCTAAAGGAGAGACCCAGTACTTC; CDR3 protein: CAWDRGTGSKGETQYF
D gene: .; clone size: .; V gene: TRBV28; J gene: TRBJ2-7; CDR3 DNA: TGTGCCAGCAGTCCCTCCAAGGCTAGCTCCTACGAGCAGTACTTC; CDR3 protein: CASSPSKASSYEQYF
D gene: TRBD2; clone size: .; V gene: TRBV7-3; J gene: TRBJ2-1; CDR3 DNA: TGTGCCAGCAGCGGGACTAGCGCCAATGAGCAGTTCTTC; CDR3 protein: CASSGTSANEQFF
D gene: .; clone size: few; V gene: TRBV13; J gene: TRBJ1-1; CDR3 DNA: TGTGCCAGCAGCTTTAGTACCACTGAAGCTTTCTTT; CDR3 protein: CASSFSTTEAFF
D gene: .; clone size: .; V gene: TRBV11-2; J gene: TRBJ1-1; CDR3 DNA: TGTGCCAGCAGCTTAGAGGCGAACACTGAAGCTTTCTTT; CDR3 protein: CASSLEANTEAFF
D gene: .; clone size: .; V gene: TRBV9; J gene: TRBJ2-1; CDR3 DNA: TGTGCCAGCAGCGATGACTATAACAATGAGCAGTTCTTC; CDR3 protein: CASSDDYNNEQFF
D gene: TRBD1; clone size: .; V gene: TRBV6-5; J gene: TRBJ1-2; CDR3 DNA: TGTGCCAGCAGAGAGATGGACAGGGCGTTTTGGGGCTACACCTTC; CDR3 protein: CASREMDRAFWGYTF
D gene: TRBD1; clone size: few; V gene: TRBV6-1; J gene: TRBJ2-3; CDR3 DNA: TGTGCCAGCAGTGACCGGACAGGGTTCACAGATACGCAGTATTTT; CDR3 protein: CASSDRTGFTDTQYF
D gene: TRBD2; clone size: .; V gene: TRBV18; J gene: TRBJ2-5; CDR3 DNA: TGTGCCAGCTCACCACCTCAGAGGGAGGGAGAGACCCAGTACTTC; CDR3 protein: CASSPPQREGETQYF
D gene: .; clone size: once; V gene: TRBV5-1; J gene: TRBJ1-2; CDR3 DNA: TGCGCCAGCAGCTTGGAGAGGGACTATGGCTACACCTTC; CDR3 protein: CASSLERDYGYTF
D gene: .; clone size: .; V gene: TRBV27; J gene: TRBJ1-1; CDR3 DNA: TGTGCCAGCAGTTTAGTATGGAACACTGAAGCTTTCTTT; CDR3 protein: CASSLVWNTEAFF
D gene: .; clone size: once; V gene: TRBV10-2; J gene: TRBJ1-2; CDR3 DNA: TGCGCCAGCAGTCCAGGGAAATCATATGGCTACACCTTC; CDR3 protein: CASSPGKSYGYTF
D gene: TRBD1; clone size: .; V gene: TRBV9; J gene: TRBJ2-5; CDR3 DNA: TGTGCCAGCAGCGTCGGGACAGGTCCCAGGGAGACCCAGTACTTC; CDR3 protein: CASSVGTGPRETQYF
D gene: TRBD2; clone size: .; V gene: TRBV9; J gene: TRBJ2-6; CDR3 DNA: TGTGCCAGCATCGGGGGGAGCTACTCTGGGGCCAACGTCCTGACTTTC; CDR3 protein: CASIGGSYSGANVLTF
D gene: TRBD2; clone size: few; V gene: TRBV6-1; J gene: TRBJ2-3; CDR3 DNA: TGTGCCAGCGGGACTAGCGGGATGCCAGATACGCAGTATTTT; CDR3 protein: CASGTSGMPDTQYF
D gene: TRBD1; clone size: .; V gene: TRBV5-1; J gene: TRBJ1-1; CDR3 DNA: TGCGCCAGCAGCTTGGGGGACAGGGGAAGGAAAGCTTTCTTT; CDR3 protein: CASSLGDRGRKAFF
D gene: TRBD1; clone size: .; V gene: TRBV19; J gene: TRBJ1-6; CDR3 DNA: TGTGCCAGCACCGACAGGGGCGTAAATAATTCACCCCTCCACTTT; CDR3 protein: CASTDRGVNNSPLHF
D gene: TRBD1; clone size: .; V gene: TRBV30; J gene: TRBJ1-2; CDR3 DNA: TGTGCCTGGAGCCCTGGAGGGGGCTACTATGGCTACACCTTC; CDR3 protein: CAWSPGGGYYGYTF
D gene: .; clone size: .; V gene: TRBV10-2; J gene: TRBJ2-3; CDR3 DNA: TGCGCCAGCAGTTCACAGGGTCCAGATACGCAGTATTTT; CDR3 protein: CASSSQGPDTQYF
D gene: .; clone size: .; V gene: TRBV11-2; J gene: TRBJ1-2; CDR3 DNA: TGTGCCAGCAGCTTAGAACAGAACTATGGCTACACCTTC; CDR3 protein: CASSLEQNYGYTF
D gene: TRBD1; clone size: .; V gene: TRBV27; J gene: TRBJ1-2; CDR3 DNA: TGTGCCAGCAGTGTTACAGGGGGCTATGGCTACACCTTC; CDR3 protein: CASSVTGGYGYTF
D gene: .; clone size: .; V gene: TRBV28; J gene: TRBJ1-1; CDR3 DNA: TGTGCCAGCCAGGGGAACACTGAAGCTTTCTTT; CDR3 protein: CASQGNTEAFF
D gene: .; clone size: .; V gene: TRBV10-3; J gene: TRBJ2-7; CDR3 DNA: TGTGCCATCAGCAGTGAGGGCTACGAGCAGTACTTC; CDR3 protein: CAISSEGYEQYF
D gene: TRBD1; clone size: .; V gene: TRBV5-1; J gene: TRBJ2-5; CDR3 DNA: TGCGCCAGCAGCTTCGGGACAGAAGAGACCCAGTACTTC; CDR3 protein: CASSFGTEETQYF
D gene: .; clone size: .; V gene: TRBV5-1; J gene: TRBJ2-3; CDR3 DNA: TGCGCCAGCAGGTCACTAGCTTCAGATGGGGATACGCAGTATTTT; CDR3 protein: CASRSLASDGDTQYF
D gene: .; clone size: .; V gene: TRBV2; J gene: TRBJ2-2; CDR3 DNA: TGTGCCAGCAGCTTTACAGGGTCCGGGGAGCTGTTTTTT; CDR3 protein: CASSFTGSGELFF
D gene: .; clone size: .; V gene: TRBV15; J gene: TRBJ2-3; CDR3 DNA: TGTGCCACCAGCAGCGTGGGGCTCCTCGGTACGCAGTATTTT; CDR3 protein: CATSSVGLLGTQYF
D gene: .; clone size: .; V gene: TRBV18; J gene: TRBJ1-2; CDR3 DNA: TGTGCCAGCTCACCACAACACAGTAACTATGGCTACACCTTC; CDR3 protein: CASSPQHSNYGYTF
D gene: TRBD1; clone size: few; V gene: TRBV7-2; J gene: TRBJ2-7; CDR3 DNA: TGTGCCAGCAGTTTCCAGACAGGGCCATCCTACGAGCAGTACTTC; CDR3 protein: CASSFQTGPSYEQYF
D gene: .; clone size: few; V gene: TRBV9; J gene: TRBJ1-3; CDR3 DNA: TGTGCCAGCAGCGTAGAACAGGGATACTCTGGAAACACCATATATTTT; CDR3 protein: CASSVEQGYSGNTIYF
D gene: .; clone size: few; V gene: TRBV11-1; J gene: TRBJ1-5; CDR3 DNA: TGTGCCAGCAGCTTCGGGGAGGACCAGCCCCAGCATTTT; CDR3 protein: CASSFGEDQPQHF
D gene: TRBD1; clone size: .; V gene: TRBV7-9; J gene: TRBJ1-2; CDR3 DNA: TGTGCCAGCAGCCTCGACAGGGGCCGGCTCTATGGCTACACCTTC; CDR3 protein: CASSLDRGRLYGYTF
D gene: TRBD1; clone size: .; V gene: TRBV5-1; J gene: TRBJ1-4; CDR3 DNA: TGCGCCAGCAGCTTGACAGGGGTAGACGAAAAACTGTTTTTT; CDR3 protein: CASSLTGVDEKLFF
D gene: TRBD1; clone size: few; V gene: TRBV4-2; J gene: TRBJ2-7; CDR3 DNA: TGTGCCAGCAGCGGGACAGTATATGACGAGCAGTACTTC; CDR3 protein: CASSGTVYDEQYF
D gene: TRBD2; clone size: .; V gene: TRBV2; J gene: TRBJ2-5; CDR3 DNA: TGTGCCAGCAATGGTAGGACTAGCCCTACAGAGACCCAGTACTTC; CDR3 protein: CASNGRTSPTETQYF
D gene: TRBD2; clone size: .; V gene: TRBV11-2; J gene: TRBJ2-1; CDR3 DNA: TGTGCCAGCAGCCTCGTGCGGGAGGTCTACAATGAGCAGTTCTTC; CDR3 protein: CASSLVREVYNEQFF
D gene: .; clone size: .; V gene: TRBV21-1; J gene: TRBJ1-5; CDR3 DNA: TGTGCCAGCAGCAGGGCCGGACAGGGGCTCAATCAGCCCCAGCATTTT; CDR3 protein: CASSRAGQGLNQPQHF
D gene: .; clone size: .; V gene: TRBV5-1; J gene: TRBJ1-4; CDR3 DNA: TGCGCCAGCAGCTTGGGCGAAAATGAAAAACTGTTTTTT; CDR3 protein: CASSLGENEKLFF
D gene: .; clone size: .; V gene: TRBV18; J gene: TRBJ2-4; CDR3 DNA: TGTGCCAGCTCACGTCAACGGGATGGGGCAGGGGAGAGGGATCTGTACTTC; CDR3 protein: CASSRQRDGAGERDLYF
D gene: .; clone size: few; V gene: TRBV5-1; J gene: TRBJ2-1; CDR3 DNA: TGCGCCAGCAGCTTGGGGACAGCTGCCCACAATGAGCAGTTCTTC; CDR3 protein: CASSLGTAAHNEQFF
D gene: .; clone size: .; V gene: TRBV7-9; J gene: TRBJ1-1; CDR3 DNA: TGTGCCAGCAGCTCGTACAGGGCCCTGAACACTGAAGCTTTCTTT; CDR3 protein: CASSSYRALNTEAFF